One and the same sample provided the 10 T cell receptor beta chains below, sequenced in a study of T cell responses to AZD1222 COVID-19 vaccine. TCRdb's copy holds only in-frame clones and misses some; the assay was immunoSEQ multiplex PCR. The sample has some 200,000 clones; about 89% are singletons. The sequenced sample was peripheral blood, obtained 28 days after the second AZD1222 dose. All receptors come from an adult who received the AZD1222 COVID-19 vaccine.

The chain couples TRBV25-1 to TRBJ2-1, with D possibly matching TRBD2 (7 bases). Per germline, CDR1 MGHDK and CDR2 SYGVNS. Trimming removed 1 base from V and 1 base from J, with 17 bases in between. This CDR3 region has 18 residues. CDR3 bases: TGTGCCAGCAGTGAATTACACGGGGGCGGGGGTTCCTACAATGAGCAGTTCTTC. Translation gives CASSELHGGGGSYNEQFF.

For the CDR3, the DNA is TGCGCCAGCAGCCAAGATGGGAGGGGCTACACCTTC. Translating it yields CASSQDGRGYTF. The V gene is TRBV4-1, the J gene TRBJ1-2; D uncertain. V was clipped by 0 bases and J by 8 bases, with 7 bases between them. The CDR3 contains 12 residues. In germline, CDR1 is MGHRA, CDR2 YSYEKL.

V is TRBV5-6 and J is TRBJ2-7, with D perhaps matching TRBD2 (5 bases). CDR3 length equals 16 residues. Per the germline V gene, CDR1 is SGHDT and CDR2 is YYEEEE. With 5 bases removed from V and 5 bases from J, the gap between germline ends came to 23 bases. CDR3 bases: TGTGCCAGCAGTTACCTCATCGGCGGAGGTCCCCACGAGCAGTACTTC. As protein: CASSYLIGGGPHEQYF.

Relative to its sample, this clone is medium-sized (0.01 to 0.1%). The chain carries TRBV7-6 and TRBJ1-4; 7 nucleotides align to TRBD1. The CDR3 is 15 amino acids. After removal of 4 bases from V and 0 bases from J, the junction contained 2 bases not matched to a gene. Germline V gene sequence: CDR1 SGHVS, CDR2 FNYEAQ. The CDR3 region is CASSSGQATNEKLFF. The CDR3 DNA sequence: TGTGCCAGCAGCTCCGGACAGGCAACTAATGAAAAACTGTTTTTT.

J is TRBJ1-1 and V is TRBV12-3 or TRBV12-4; D unclear. CDR3 length equals 11 residues. Trimming removed 3 bases at V and 9 bases at J, with 8 bases between. CDR3 loop: CASSFRGKAFF. In DNA form, the CDR3 reads TGTGCCAGCAGTTTTCGTGGGAAAGCTTTCTTT.

The CDR3 DNA reads TGTGCCACCAGCAGAGAGGTCGGGACTTCTTACGAGCAGTACTTC. Protein: CATSREVGTSYEQYF. J is TRBJ2-7 and V is TRBV15; weak D call: TRBD2 (6 bases). Trimming removed 0 bases from V and 4 bases from J, with 13 bases in between. CDR3 length equals 15 residues. Germline-derived CDR1 and CDR2 are LNHNV and YYDKDF (reference sequence).

The V call is TRBV2, the J call TRBJ2-4; D may be TRBD1 or TRBD2 (5 bases each). Trimming shortened V by 7 bases and J by 7 bases, and 17 bases separated the two germline ends. Germline-derived CDR1 and CDR2 are SNHLY and FYNNEI. The CDR3 spans 14 residues. The chain's CDR3 is CASTEEAGWNIQYF. The CDR3 DNA reads TGTGCCAGCACCGAGGAGGCAGGGTGGAACATTCAGTACTTC.

The chain uses TRBV11-3 and TRBJ2-1; D is ambiguous. The CDR3 has 13 amino acids. Trimming removed 3 bases from V and 0 bases from J, with 3 bases in between. The germline gives CDR1 SGHNT, CDR2 YENEEA. The CDR3 reads CASSLSSYNEQFF. The CDR3 coding sequence is TGTGCCAGCAGCTTGTCCTCCTACAATGAGCAGTTCTTC.

This chain uses TRBV5-1 with TRBJ1-6, with unresolved D. Germline V gene lookup returns CDR1 SGHRS and CDR2 YFSETQ. This CDR3 spans 14 amino acids. Deletions cut 0 bases from V and 9 bases from J, with 10 bases between. CDR3 amino acids: CASSLGASASPLHF. The DNA of the CDR3 is TGCGCCAGCAGCTTGGGGGCGTCGGCTTCACCCCTCCACTTT.

The rearrangement links TRBV11-2 to TRBJ2-7; D not certain. Germline values: CDR1 SGHAT, CDR2 FQNNGV. CDR3 length: 14 residues. Trimming took 2 bases from V and 4 from J, leaving 12 bases between them. CDR3 nucleotides: TGTGCCAGCAGCTTAACGGGTGGCAGATACGAGCAGTACTTC. This translates into CASSLTGGRYEQYF.